The 19 T cell receptor beta chains below all came from one sample that was sequenced in a study of metastatic and nonmetastatic thyroid tumors. The entire patient cohort was treatment-naive prior to thyroid surgery. Using MiXCR, TCRdb re-called clones from the PCR reads. The sample has approximately 90,000 clones, 10% to 15% seen once; the top ten hold over 9%. The sequenced sample consisted of blood. The receptor set was obtained from a female donor with papillary thyroid cancer or a benign thyroid nodule (not recorded which). Some clones in this sample may be carry-over from other donors' samples.

This clone has a count of ten or more. The chain carries TRBV7-3 and TRBJ1-1; 7 bases match TRBD1. CDR1 and CDR2 from the germline V gene are SGHTA and FQGTGA. CDR3 length: 14 residues. V shed 2 bases, J shed 3 bases, and the junction held 3 bases outside the gene matches. CDR3 sequence reads: CASSLYRGDTEAFF. CDR3 coding DNA: TGTGCCAGCAGCTTATACAGGGGAGACACTGAAGCTTTCTTT.

In its sample, this clone was seen many times. One junction end disagrees with the germline gene, perhaps due to a read error. This chain joins TRBV5-6 and TRBJ2-7; TRBD2 matches at 12 bases. Germline V CDR1 and CDR2: SGHDT, YYEEEE. CDR3 length equals 13 residues. CDR3 sequence reads: CASSPNRLAGGTF. CDR3 DNA: TGTGCCAGCAGCCCAAACCGGCTAGCGGGAGGGACCTTC.

In this sample, this clone turned up many times. Other DNA sequences in the sample encode the same CDR3. The chain recombines TRBV9 with TRBJ2-2; D possibly corresponds to TRBD1 (6 bases). The CDR3 runs to 15 residues. The germline V gene has CDR1 SGDLS and CDR2 YYNGEE. Trimming took off 4 bases at V and 4 bases at J, with 14 bases between the two ends. CDR3 nucleotide sequence: TGTGCCAGCAGCACGCGGACAGCGATCACCGGGGAGCTGTTTTTT. Translating gives CASSTRTAITGELFF.

This clone was observed many times. The genes are TRBV5-1 and TRBJ2-5, with a weak D call TRBD2 (5 bases). V lost 0 bases to trimming and J lost 4 bases, with 10 bases between them. This CDR3 spans 14 amino acids. Germline values: CDR1 SGHRS, CDR2 YFSETQ. The CDR3 DNA follows: TGCGCCAGCAGCTTGGTGGGGAGCGGAGAGACCCAGTACTTC. Translation: CASSLVGSGETQYF.

This clone was seen ten or more times. CDR3 protein: CASSQVVREEGDTQYF. CDR3 nucleotides: TGTGCCAGCAGCCAAGTGGTACGGGAGGAAGGAGATACGCAGTATTTT. The chain combines TRBV3-1 with TRBJ2-3; 7 bases agree with TRBD2. After removal of 1 base from V and 5 bases from J, the junction contained 9 bases not matched to a gene. The CDR3 has 16 amino acids. The germline V gene encodes CDR1 LGHDT and CDR2 YNNKEL (reference sequence).

This clone was seen at least ten times. The rearrangement links TRBV19 to TRBJ2-3; D assignment may be TRBD1 or TRBD2 (6 bases each). The CDR3 length is 14 residues. Germline V gene sequence: CDR1 LNHDA, CDR2 SQIVND (reference sequence). V was shortened by 5 bases and J by 7 bases, with 16 bases between the two germline ends. In DNA, the CDR3 is TGTGCCAGTAGTGTTGGCGGGGACACGAATACGCAGTATTTT. This gives the protein CASSVGGDTNTQYF.

This clone was picked up many times. This chain uses TRBV6-1 with TRBJ1-5; tentatively, D is TRBD1 (6 bases). V was shortened by 7 bases and J by 3 bases, with 10 bases between the two germline ends. The CDR3 extends over 13 amino acids. Germline CDR1 is MNHNS and CDR2 is SASEGT. Here the CDR3 reads CASNQGNNQPQHF. CDR3 coding DNA: TGTGCCAGCAACCAGGGGAACAATCAGCCCCAGCATTTT.

CDR3 in DNA: TGCGCCAGCAGCTTAGGTACACCCGACACCATATATTTT. Its translation: CASSLGTPDTIYF. The chain carries TRBV5-1 and TRBJ1-3; D unresolved. The V end lost 2 bases, the J end lost 8 bases, and 11 bases lay between the germline ends. CDR1 is SGHRS, CDR2 YFSETQ, per germline. The CDR3 loop spans 13 amino acids.

This chain joins TRBV27 and TRBJ2-2; 12 bases fit TRBD2. CDR3 length equals 17 residues. Germline V gives CDR1 MNHEY, CDR2 SMNVEV (reference sequence). V was clipped by 8 bases and J by 1 base; unmatched bases: 8. The CDR3 spells CASGSMTSGRNTGELFF. DNA for the CDR3: TGTGCCAGCGGATCTATGACTAGCGGGAGGAACACCGGGGAGCTGTTTTTT.

The chain recombines TRBV20-1 with TRBJ1-1; D unclear. CDR3 size: 15 residues. Germline V gene data show CDR1 as DFQATT and CDR2 as SNEGSKA (reference sequence). V lost 6 bases and J 0 bases, leaving 17 bases between the germline ends. In DNA form, the CDR3 reads TGCAGTGCCTGGACTGGATGGAACTTGAACACTGAAGCTTTCTTT. This codes for CSAWTGWNLNTEAFF.

This clone was seen ten or more times. The chain recombines TRBV6-1 with TRBJ1-5, with D possibly matching TRBD1 (6 bases). In germline, CDR1 is MNHNS, CDR2 SASEGT. Deletions cut 7 bases from V and 11 bases from J, with 18 bases between. The CDR3 contains 13 residues. CDR3 bases: TGTGCCAGCACCCTAAGGGGGGAGGTATCCCAGCATTTT. Translated: CASTLRGEVSQHF.

This clone was observed a handful of times. A much larger clone sits a single nucleotide away, making a read error possible. CDR3 in amino acids: CASSLGTGTDTQYF. The DNA of the CDR3 is TGTGCCAGCAGCTTAGGCACTGGCACAGATACGCAGTATTTT. The chain links TRBV7-6 to TRBJ2-3; D is uncertain. The CDR3 loop spans 14 amino acids. Trimming removed 1 base at V and 1 base at J, with 6 bases between. The germline CDR1 and CDR2 sequences are SGHVS and FNYEAQ. The variable domain in full, with the rest retrieved from reference TRBV7-6 and TRBJ2-3, is GAGVSQSPRYKVTKRGQDVALRCDPISGHVSLYWYRQALGQGPEFLTYFNYEAQQDKSGLPNDRFSAERPEGSISTLTIQRTEQRDSAMYRCASSLGTGTDTQYFGPGTRLTVL.

This clone was detected many times. The chain uses TRBV19 and TRBJ2-1, with 10 bases lining up with TRBD2. CDR3 length equals 15 residues. J gave up 8 bases and V 2 bases, and 6 bases lay outside the gene matches. Germline V gene sequence: CDR1 LNHDA, CDR2 SQIVND (reference sequence). The CDR3 region is CASSITGTSVHEQFF. CDR3 nucleotide sequence: TGTGCCAGTAGTATAACCGGGACTAGCGTCCATGAGCAGTTCTTC.

The chain joins TRBV5-1 to TRBJ2-2; D tentatively reads TRBD1 or TRBD2 (5 bases each). Germline V gene data show CDR1 as SGHRS and CDR2 as YFSETQ. This CDR3 contains 15 residues. Deletions cut 4 bases from V and 1 base from J, with 11 bases between. DNA for the CDR3: TGCGCCAGCAGCACCGGGGCCCTGAACACCGGGGAGCTGTTTTTT. Its translation is CASSTGALNTGELFF.

Ten or more counts support this clone. The CDR3 sequence is CASSAPGRGRGYTF. The CDR3 DNA reads TGTGCCAGCAGCGCCCCGGGCAGGGGTAGGGGCTACACCTTC. This rearrangement joins TRBV6-2 or TRBV6-3 to TRBJ1-2, with D perhaps TRBD1 (6 bases). The CDR3 has 14 amino acids. Germline V CDR1 and CDR2: MNHEY, SVGEGT. The germline V and J ends were trimmed by 6 bases and 8 bases, with 19 bases remaining between them.

Points on this clone: One end of the junction varies from germline; a read error may be responsible. The CDR3 bases are TGCAGTGCTAGGGGAGGTGGCTCCCACGAGCAGTACTTC. It yields the protein CSARGGGSHEQYF. This chain uses TRBV20-1 with TRBJ2-7, with a tentative D call TRBD2 (6 bases). The CDR3 covers 13 residues. CDR1 DFQATT and CDR2 SNEGSKA come from the germline V gene (reference sequence).

This clone has a count of ten or more. The rearrangement joins TRBV27 to TRBJ2-7; 10 positions match TRBD1. The length of the CDR3 is 15 residues. Per germline, CDR1 MNHEY and CDR2 SMNVEV (reference sequence). V shed 6 bases, J shed 2 bases, and the junction held 7 bases outside the gene matches. The CDR3 loop reads CASRRDRGRPYEQYF. In DNA, the CDR3 is TGTGCCAGCAGACGTGACAGGGGGCGACCCTACGAGCAGTACTTC.

This clone was found many times. The chain uses TRBV28 and TRBJ1-6, with D perhaps matching TRBD1 (6 bases). The CDR3 spans 13 residues. Per the germline V gene, CDR1 is MDHEN and CDR2 is SYDVKM. V dropped 7 bases and J dropped 10 bases, with 14 bases sitting between them. Here the CDR3 DNA reads TGTGCCAGCATTAGGGGGGTTGGCTCACCCCTCCACTTT. Translation: CASIRGVGSPLHF.

This clone was counted many times. This chain joins TRBV24-1 and TRBJ2-7, with TRBD2 identical over 9 bases. The CDR3 is made up of 21 amino acids. Germline-derived CDR1 and CDR2 are KGHDR and SFDVKD. J gave up 1 base and V 0 bases, and 18 bases lay outside the gene matches. Here the CDR3 reads CATSDLGGGGARTSVSYEQYF. The DNA for the CDR3 is TGTGCCACCAGTGATTTGGGGGGGGGAGGAGCCCGGACTAGCGTTTCCTACGAGCAGTACTTC.